Below, 14 T cell receptor beta chains from the same sample are listed, as sequenced in a study of cytomegalovirus exposure and HLA in healthy donors. Some clones are missing from TCRdb's copy, which holds only in-frame ones; the method was immunoSEQ multiplex PCR. The sample carries 100,000 to 120,000 clones, approximately 90% recorded once. The sample consisted of PBMCs. The receptors here all came from a woman younger than 30 in good health and CMV-seropositive.

This clone was recorded only once. V is TRBV10-3 and J is TRBJ2-7, with D perhaps TRBD2 (5 bases). The CDR3 has 15 amino acids. CDR1 ENHRY and CDR2 SYGVKD come from the germline V gene. V dropped 5 bases and J dropped 0 bases, with 14 bases sitting between them. The CDR3 reads CAISTNPGYSYEQYF. The CDR3 DNA reads TGTGCCATCAGTACTAATCCGGGATACTCCTACGAGCAGTACTTC.

The chain recombines TRBV11-3 with TRBJ2-5; the D is unclear. The CDR3 spans 17 residues. Trimming cost V 5 bases and J 4 bases, with 23 bases left between them. Germline CDR1 is SGHNT and CDR2 is YENEEA. CDR3 region: CASSTENRVRGRETQYF. In DNA form, the CDR3 reads TGTGCCAGCAGCACCGAGAATCGGGTCCGAGGTCGAGAGACCCAGTACTTC. Filled out from reference TRBV11-3 and TRBJ2-5, the complete variable domain reads EAGVVQSPRYKIIEKKQPVAFWCNPISGHNTLYWYLQNLGQGPELLIRYENEEAVDDSQLPKDRFSAERLKGVDSTLKIQPAELGDSAVYLCASSTENRVRGRETQYFGPGTRLLVL.

This rearrangement joins TRBV5-1 to TRBJ2-1, with D possibly TRBD1 on 5 matching bases. Per the germline V gene, CDR1 is SGHRS and CDR2 is YFSETQ. The CDR3 sequence is 15 residues long. V lost 4 bases to trimming and J lost 2 bases, with 13 bases between them. The CDR3 loop is CASSVEGVAYNEQFF. CDR3 sequence (DNA): TGCGCCAGCAGCGTCGAAGGGGTCGCCTACAATGAGCAGTTCTTC.

A single count supports this clone. The J gene is TRBJ1-2, the V gene TRBV28, with D possibly matching TRBD1 (5 bases). The CDR3 is made up of 15 amino acids. Germline-derived CDR1 and CDR2 are MDHEN and SYDVKM. V gave up 5 bases and J gave up 8 bases, with 21 bases separating them. The CDR3 region has the DNA TGTGCCAGCAGTCCATTACAGACAGCGATGGGAGGCTACACCTTC. It encodes CASSPLQTAMGGYTF.

The chain links TRBV19 to TRBJ1-1, with TRBD1 matching over 9 bases. The CDR3 spans 16 residues. V was pared by 9 bases and J by 2 bases, with 13 bases of the junction left unmatched. Germline V gene lookup returns CDR1 LNHDA and CDR2 SQIVND (reference sequence). This chain's CDR3 is CASANTGGAQNTEAFF. Written as DNA, the CDR3 is TGTGCCAGCGCGAACACAGGGGGCGCGCAAAACACTGAAGCTTTCTTT.

This clone was seen just once. This chain links TRBV29-1 with TRBJ2-7; D possibly corresponds to TRBD2 (6 bases). With 6 bases removed from V and 6 bases from J, the gap between germline ends came to 18 bases. CDR3 size: 13 residues. The germline gives CDR1 SQVTM, CDR2 ANQGSEA. This chain's CDR3 is CSVEASGVREQYF. CDR3 coding DNA: TGCAGCGTCGAGGCCTCGGGGGTCCGCGAGCAGTACTTC.

The J gene is TRBJ2-2, the V gene TRBV6-5; 8 bases align to TRBD1. The CDR3 spans 15 residues. Germline V CDR1 and CDR2: MNHEY, SVGAGI. J lost 7 bases, V lost 2 bases, and 6 bases had no gene match. CDR3 in amino acids: CASSYGRGRYGELFF. The CDR3, as DNA: TGTGCCAGCAGTTACGGCAGGGGGCGTTACGGGGAGCTGTTTTTT.

The rearrangement uses TRBV11-2 and TRBJ2-4; D is possibly TRBD2 (7 bases). This CDR3 is built from 16 residues. V was shortened by 0 bases and J by 1 base, with 10 bases between the two germline ends. CDR1 is SGHAT and CDR2 is FQNNGV in the germline V gene. As DNA, the CDR3 is TGTGCCAGCAGCTTAGAGGGGGGGCTCGCCAAAAACATTCAGTACTTC. Amino acid sequence: CASSLEGGLAKNIQYF.

The chain carries TRBV19 and TRBJ2-3; D is unresolved. Per the germline V gene, CDR1 is LNHDA and CDR2 is SQIVND (reference sequence). The CDR3 is made up of 17 amino acids. V was shortened by 1 base and J by 0 bases, with 14 bases between the two germline ends. The CDR3 DNA reads as TGTGCCAGTAGTATAGGGCCTGGCGGAGCGAGCACAGATACGCAGTATTTT. Protein sequence: CASSIGPGGASTDTQYF.

The chain is built from TRBV5-1 and TRBJ2-7; 8 nucleotides agree with TRBD1. From germline, CDR1 is SGHRS and CDR2 YFSETQ. The ends lost 4 bases at V and 2 bases at J; junction bases unmatched: 5. The CDR3 has 14 amino acids. CDR3 loop: CASSPGQVPYEQYF. DNA for the CDR3: TGCGCCAGCAGCCCGGGACAGGTCCCCTACGAGCAGTACTTC.

This rearrangement joins TRBV27 to TRBJ1-2; 8 bases line up with TRBD1. Germline CDR1 is MNHEY and CDR2 is SMNVEV (reference sequence). The V gene end was trimmed by 4 bases and the J gene end by 4 bases; junction bases not matched to a gene: 11. The CDR3 has 16 residues. CDR3 region: CASSSVRDRIRYGYTF. The CDR3 DNA reads TGTGCCAGCAGTTCTGTCCGGGACAGGATCCGCTATGGCTACACCTTC.

The genes are TRBV6-4 and TRBJ1-1; D is ambiguous. Germline V lookup: CDR1 MRHNA, CDR2 SNTAGT. The CDR3 spans 14 residues. V was clipped by 1 base and J by 1 base, with 7 bases between them. The CDR3 DNA follows: TGTGCCAGCAGTGACTTTTACGGGAACACTGAAGCTTTCTTT. This codes for CASSDFYGNTEAFF.

The chain combines TRBV5-1 with TRBJ2-2, with D perhaps TRBD1 (6 bases). Germline CDR1 reads SGHRS; CDR2 reads YFSETQ. V was trimmed by 2 bases and J by 6 bases, leaving 8 bases between them. The CDR3 extends over 13 amino acids. CDR3 protein: CASSFGTPGELFF. The CDR3 bases are TGCGCCAGCAGCTTCGGGACACCCGGGGAGCTGTTTTTT.

The chain carries TRBV5-8 and TRBJ2-2, with 8 nucleotides matching TRBD2. Trimming cost V 0 bases and J 5 bases; bases outside gene matches: 6. The germline CDR1 and CDR2 sequences are SGHTS and YDEGEE. The CDR3 contains 16 residues. CDR3 loop: CASSLVLLAGTGELFF. For the CDR3, the DNA is TGTGCCAGCAGCTTGGTTCTGTTAGCGGGAACCGGGGAGCTGTTTTTT. Supplemented by reference TRBV5-8 and TRBJ2-2, the full variable domain reads EAGVTQSPTHLIKTRGQQATLRCSPISGHTSVYWYQQALGLGLQFLLWYDEGEERNRGNFPPRFSGRQFPNYSSELNVNALELEDSALYLCASSLVLLAGTGELFFGEGSRLTVL.